The 18 T cell receptor beta chains in this list originate from one sample, sequenced in a study of shared clonotypes between healthy human individuals. Selected positively for CCR7 and CD45RO-negative, naive CD8 cells excluded terminally differentiated effector memory CD45RA+ cells. Sequenced by immunoSEQ multiplex PCR; TCRdb stores in-frame clones only, minus some. This table holds hundreds of thousands of clones, 95% to 96% found once. The material sequenced was naive CD8+ T cells sorted from blood. The receptors come from a woman aged 25 to 39 in good health.

The CDR3 sequence: CASGTTQDSGANVLTF. The CDR3 coding sequence is TGTGCCAGCGGAACGACACAGGACTCTGGGGCCAACGTCCTGACTTTC. The chain employs TRBV5-6 and TRBJ2-6, with D perhaps TRBD1 (5 bases). V dropped 7 bases and J dropped 0 bases, with 14 bases sitting between them. Germline assignment: CDR1 SGHDT and CDR2 YYEEEE. This CDR3 has 16 amino acids.

The chain joins TRBV10-2 to TRBJ2-7; 8 bases are a match to TRBD2. The CDR3 has 13 residues. J was trimmed by 7 bases and V by 5 bases; bases with no gene match: 7. The germline V gene encodes CDR1 WSHSY and CDR2 SAAADI. In DNA, the CDR3 is TGCGCCAGCAGTTTTAGCGGGACGGGGGAGCAGTACTTC. Amino acids: CASSFSGTGEQYF.

The rearrangement links TRBV7-9 to TRBJ2-7, with a tentative D call TRBD2 (5 bases). The V end was cut by 1 base, the J end by 4 bases, with 14 bases between. The germline gives CDR1 SEHNR, CDR2 FQNEAQ (reference sequence). The CDR3 extends over 15 amino acids. This CDR3 is CASSLVGGPIYEQYF. In DNA form, the CDR3 reads TGTGCCAGCAGCTTAGTTGGCGGGCCGATATACGAGCAGTACTTC.

The chain has TRBV9 and TRBJ1-1; unclear D gene. The germline gives CDR1 SGDLS, CDR2 YYNGEE. CDR3 length: 13 residues. Deletions cut 0 bases from V and 7 bases from J, with 10 bases between. The CDR3 sequence is CASSVELGFEAFF. The CDR3 DNA sequence: TGTGCCAGCAGCGTAGAGCTAGGTTTTGAAGCTTTCTTT. Full variable domain (rest looked up from reference TRBV9 and TRBJ1-1): DSGVTQTPKHLITATGQRVTLRCSPRSGDLSVYWYQQSLDQGLQFLIQYYNGEERAKGNILERFSAQQFPDLHSELNLSSLELGDSALYFCASSVELGFEAFFGQGTRLTVV.

The rearrangement joins TRBV29-1 to TRBJ2-7, with D possibly TRBD2 on 5 matching bases. The germline gives CDR1 SQVTM, CDR2 ANQGSEA. This CDR3 comprises 13 residues. Trimming left V 3 bases short and J 0 bases short, with 9 bases between. CDR3 residues: CSVESGGSYEQYF. DNA of the CDR3: TGCAGCGTTGAGTCCGGAGGCTCCTACGAGCAGTACTTC.

The chain is built from TRBV28 and TRBJ1-5; tentatively, D is TRBD1 (5 bases). The germline gives CDR1 MDHEN, CDR2 SYDVKM. V lost 7 bases, J lost 7 bases, and 14 bases lay in between. The CDR3 consists of 13 residues. CDR3 protein: CASTRGLGQPQHF. The DNA of the CDR3 is TGTGCCAGCACAAGGGGCTTAGGGCAGCCCCAGCATTTT.

The rearrangement joins TRBV5-6 to TRBJ1-5; D may be TRBD1 (5 bases). The germline V gene has CDR1 SGHDT and CDR2 YYEEEE. The CDR3 totals 16 residues. Trimming shortened V by 2 bases and J by 2 bases, and 14 bases separated the two germline ends. CDR3 DNA: TGTGCCAGCAGCTTCCAGGGCGGAGGGGGCAATCAGCCCCAGCATTTT. Its translation is CASSFQGGGGNQPQHF.

The rearrangement joins TRBV28 to TRBJ1-2; D is ambiguous. The V end lost 4 bases, the J end lost 7 bases, and 16 bases lay between the germline ends. The CDR3 length is 14 residues. The germline V gene has CDR1 MDHEN and CDR2 SYDVKM. This chain's CDR3 is CASSSIGITSGYTF. The CDR3 DNA follows: TGTGCCAGCAGTTCGATTGGTATAACTAGTGGCTACACCTTC.

The V call is TRBV5-6, the J call TRBJ1-1; unclear D gene. This CDR3 is built from 13 residues. V shed 0 bases and J shed 3 bases, with 6 bases lying between them. CDR1 and CDR2 (germline): SGHDT, YYEEEE. The CDR3 is CASSLAGHTEAFF. CDR3 in DNA: TGTGCCAGCAGCTTGGCTGGGCACACTGAAGCTTTCTTT.

The J gene is TRBJ1-6, the V gene TRBV28; 7 nucleotides align to TRBD1. Trimming took 5 bases from V and 3 from J; bases not matched to a gene: 1. Germline values: CDR1 MDHEN, CDR2 SYDVKM. This CDR3 is built from 14 residues. The CDR3 region has the DNA TGTGCCAGCAGTCGGACAGGCTATAATTCACCCCTCCACTTT. Its protein product is CASSRTGYNSPLHF.

The gene calls are TRBV2 and TRBJ2-1; 7 positions match TRBD2. The V gene's germline CDR1 is SNHLY and CDR2 FYNNEI. After removal of 7 bases from V and 7 bases from J, the junction contained 7 bases not matched to a gene. This CDR3 contains 13 residues. The CDR3 bases are TGTGCCAGCATCGGTCTAGCGGATAATGAGCAGTTCTTC. Translated: CASIGLADNEQFF.

The chain is built from TRBV6-6 and TRBJ1-1; tentative D call: TRBD1 (6 bases). CDR1 and CDR2 from the germline V gene are MNHNY and SVGAGI (reference sequence). The V end was cut by 5 bases, the J end by 1 base, with 11 bases between. This CDR3 is 14 amino acids long. Here the CDR3 DNA reads TGTGCCAGCAGTCTAATACAGGGGAACACTGAAGCTTTCTTT. This codes for CASSLIQGNTEAFF.

CDR3 DNA sequence: TGTGCCAGCAGTCCGGGACACCTGAACACTGAAGCTTTCTTT. Encoded protein: CASSPGHLNTEAFF. The genes are TRBV2 and TRBJ1-1; D may be TRBD1 (6 bases). The CDR3 is 14 residues long. V dropped 5 bases and J dropped 0 bases, with 10 bases sitting between them. CDR1 and CDR2 from the germline V gene are SNHLY and FYNNEI.

V usage is TRBV6-5 and J usage is TRBJ2-7; possibly TRBD2 for D (5 bases). The CDR3 contains 13 residues. The germline V gene encodes CDR1 MNHEY and CDR2 SVGAGI. Trimming cost V 6 bases and J 5 bases, with 14 bases left between them. This CDR3 is CASRSGSPDEQYF. The DNA for the CDR3 is TGTGCCAGCAGATCGGGATCCCCTGACGAGCAGTACTTC.

This clone has only one observation. The chain carries TRBV5-4 and TRBJ2-7, with D possibly being TRBD1 (5 bases). Deletions cut 5 bases from V and 1 base from J, with 13 bases between. Germline V CDR1 and CDR2: SGHNT, YYREEE (reference sequence). This CDR3 is 14 amino acids long. The CDR3 reads CASSYFDRSYEQYF. Written as DNA, the CDR3 is TGTGCCAGCAGTTACTTCGACAGATCCTACGAGCAGTACTTC.

J is TRBJ2-1 and V is TRBV2; 7 nucleotides match TRBD1. Germline V gives CDR1 SNHLY, CDR2 FYNNEI. The CDR3 runs to 14 residues. CDR3 nucleotides: TGTGCTACCAACCGGGACAGCGAATACAATGAGCAGTTCTTC. This sequence encodes CATNRDSEYNEQFF. Complete variable domain (other parts from reference TRBV2 and TRBJ2-1): EPEVTQTPSHQVTQMGQEVILRCVPISNHLYFYWYRQILGQKVEFLVSFYNNEISEKSEIFDDQFSVERPDGSNFTLKIRSTKLEDSAMYFCATNRDSEYNEQFFGPGTRLTVL.

The chain recombines TRBV11-1 with TRBJ2-6; tentatively, D is TRBD1 (7 bases). Germline assignment: CDR1 SGHAT and CDR2 FQDESV (reference sequence). The V gene lost 3 bases and the J gene lost 6 bases, with 15 bases spanning the gap. This CDR3 has 16 residues. This chain's CDR3 is CASSFPTGRKANVLTF. The CDR3 DNA reads TGTGCCAGCAGCTTCCCGACAGGGAGGAAGGCCAACGTCCTGACTTTC.

V is TRBV4-1 and J is TRBJ2-7, with D hard to call. The CDR3 has 15 residues. Germline assignment: CDR1 MGHRA and CDR2 YSYEKL. Deletions cut 4 bases from V and 2 bases from J, with 15 bases between. The CDR3 bases are TGCGCCAGCAGCCTAAGAGATGGGCAAACCTACGAGCAGTACTTC. Protein sequence: CASSLRDGQTYEQYF.